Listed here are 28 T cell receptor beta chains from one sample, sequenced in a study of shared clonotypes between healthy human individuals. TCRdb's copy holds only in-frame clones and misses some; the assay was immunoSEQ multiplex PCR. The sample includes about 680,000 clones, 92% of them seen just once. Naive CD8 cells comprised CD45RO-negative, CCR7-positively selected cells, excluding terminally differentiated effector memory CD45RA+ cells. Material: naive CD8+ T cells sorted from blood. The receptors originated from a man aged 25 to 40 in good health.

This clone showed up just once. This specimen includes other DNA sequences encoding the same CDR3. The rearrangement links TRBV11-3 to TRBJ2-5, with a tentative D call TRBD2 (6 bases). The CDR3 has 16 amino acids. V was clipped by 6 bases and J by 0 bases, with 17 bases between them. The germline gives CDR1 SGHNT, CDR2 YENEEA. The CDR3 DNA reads TGTGCCAGCAGTCCGGGGGACTGGACTAACCAAGAGACCCAGTACTTC. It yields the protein CASSPGDWTNQETQYF.

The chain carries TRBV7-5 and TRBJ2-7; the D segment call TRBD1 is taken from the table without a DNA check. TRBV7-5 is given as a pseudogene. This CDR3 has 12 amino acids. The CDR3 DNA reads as TGTGCCAGCAGGAACAGGGACTACGAGCAGTACTTC. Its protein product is CASRNRDYEQYF.

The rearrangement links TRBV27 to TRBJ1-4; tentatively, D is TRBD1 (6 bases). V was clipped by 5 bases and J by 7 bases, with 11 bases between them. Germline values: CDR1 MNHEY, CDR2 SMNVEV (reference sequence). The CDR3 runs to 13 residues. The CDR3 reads CASSTGLSEKLFF. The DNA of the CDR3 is TGTGCCAGCAGTACAGGGTTGAGTGAAAAACTGTTTTTT. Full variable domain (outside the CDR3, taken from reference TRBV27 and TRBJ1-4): EAQVTQNPRYLITVTGKKLTVTCSQNMNHEYMSWYRQDPGLGLRQIYYSMNVEVTDKGDVPEGYKVSRKEKRNFPLILESPSPNQTSLYFCASSTGLSEKLFFGSGTQLSVL.

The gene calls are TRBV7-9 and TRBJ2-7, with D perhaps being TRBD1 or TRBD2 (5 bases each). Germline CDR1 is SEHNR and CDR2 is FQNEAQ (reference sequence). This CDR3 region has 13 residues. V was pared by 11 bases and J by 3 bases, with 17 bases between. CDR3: CASMGPRDYEQYF. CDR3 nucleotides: TGTGCCTCTATGGGACCCAGGGACTACGAGCAGTACTTC.

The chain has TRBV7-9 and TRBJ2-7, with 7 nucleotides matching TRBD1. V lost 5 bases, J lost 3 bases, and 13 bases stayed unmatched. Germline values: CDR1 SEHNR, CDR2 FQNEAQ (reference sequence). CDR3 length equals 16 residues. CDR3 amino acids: CASSTQSGTDNYEQYF. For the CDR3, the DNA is TGTGCCAGCAGCACCCAATCCGGGACAGACAACTACGAGCAGTACTTC.

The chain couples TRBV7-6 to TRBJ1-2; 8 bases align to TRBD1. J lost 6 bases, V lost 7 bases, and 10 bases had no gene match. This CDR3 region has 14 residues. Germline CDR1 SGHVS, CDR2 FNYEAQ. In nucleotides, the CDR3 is TGTGCCAGCACCAACATCGACAGGGGAGATGGCTACACCTTC. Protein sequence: CASTNIDRGDGYTF.

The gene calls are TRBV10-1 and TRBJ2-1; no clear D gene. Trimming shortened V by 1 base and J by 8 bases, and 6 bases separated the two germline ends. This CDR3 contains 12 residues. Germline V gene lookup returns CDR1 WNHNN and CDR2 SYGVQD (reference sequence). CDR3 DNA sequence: TGCGCCAGCAGTGAGTTTCGGGATGAGCAGTTCTTC. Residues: CASSEFRDEQFF.

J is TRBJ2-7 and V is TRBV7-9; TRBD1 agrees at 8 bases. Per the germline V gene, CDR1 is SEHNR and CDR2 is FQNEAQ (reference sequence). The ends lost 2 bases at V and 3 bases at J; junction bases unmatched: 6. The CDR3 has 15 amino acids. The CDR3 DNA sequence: TGTGCCAGCAGCTTACCCAGGGGGCTGAGCTACGAGCAGTACTTC. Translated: CASSLPRGLSYEQYF.

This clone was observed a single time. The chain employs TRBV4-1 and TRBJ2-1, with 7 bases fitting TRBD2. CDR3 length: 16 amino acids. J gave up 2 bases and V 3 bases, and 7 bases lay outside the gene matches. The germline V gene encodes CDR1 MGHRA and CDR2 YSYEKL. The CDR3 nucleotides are TGCGCCAGCAGCCATCTGGGAGGGATAACCTACAATGAGCAGTTCTTC. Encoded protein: CASSHLGGITYNEQFF.

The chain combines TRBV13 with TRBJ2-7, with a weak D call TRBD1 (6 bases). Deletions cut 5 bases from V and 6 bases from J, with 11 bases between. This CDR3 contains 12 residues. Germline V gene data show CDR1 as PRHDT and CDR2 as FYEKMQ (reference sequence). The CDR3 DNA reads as TGTGCCAGCAGCGTGACAGGACTCGAGCAGTACTTC. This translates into CASSVTGLEQYF.

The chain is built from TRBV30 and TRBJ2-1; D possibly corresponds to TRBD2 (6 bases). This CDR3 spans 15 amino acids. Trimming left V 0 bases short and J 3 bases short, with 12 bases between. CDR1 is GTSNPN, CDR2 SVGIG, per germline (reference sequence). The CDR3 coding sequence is TGTGCCTGGAGTGTACGGGGGATCAACTACAATGAGCAGTTCTTC. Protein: CAWSVRGINYNEQFF.

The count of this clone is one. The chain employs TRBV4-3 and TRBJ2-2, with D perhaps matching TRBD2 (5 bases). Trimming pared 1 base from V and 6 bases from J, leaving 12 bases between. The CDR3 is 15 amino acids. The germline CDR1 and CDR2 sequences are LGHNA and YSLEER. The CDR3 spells CASSQVFGVAGELFF. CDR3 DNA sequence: TGCGCCAGCAGCCAAGTATTCGGGGTTGCCGGGGAGCTGTTTTTT.

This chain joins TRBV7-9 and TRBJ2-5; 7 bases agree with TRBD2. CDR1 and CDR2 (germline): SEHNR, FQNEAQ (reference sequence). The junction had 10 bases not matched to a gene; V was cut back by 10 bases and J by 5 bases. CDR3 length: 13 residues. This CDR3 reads CAIISGGMETQYF. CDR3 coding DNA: TGTGCCATCATTTCCGGGGGGATGGAGACCCAGTACTTC.

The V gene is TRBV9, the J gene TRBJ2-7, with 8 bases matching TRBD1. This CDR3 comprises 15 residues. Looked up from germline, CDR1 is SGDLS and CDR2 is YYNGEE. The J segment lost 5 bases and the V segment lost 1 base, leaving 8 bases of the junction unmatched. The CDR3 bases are TGTGCCAGCAGCGTACGGGCAGGGGGCTTCCACGAGCAGTACTTC. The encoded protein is CASSVRAGGFHEQYF. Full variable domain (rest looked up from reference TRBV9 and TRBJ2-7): DSGVTQTPKHLITATGQRVTLRCSPRSGDLSVYWYQQSLDQGLQFLIQYYNGEERAKGNILERFSAQQFPDLHSELNLSSLELGDSALYFCASSVRAGGFHEQYFGPGTRLTVT.

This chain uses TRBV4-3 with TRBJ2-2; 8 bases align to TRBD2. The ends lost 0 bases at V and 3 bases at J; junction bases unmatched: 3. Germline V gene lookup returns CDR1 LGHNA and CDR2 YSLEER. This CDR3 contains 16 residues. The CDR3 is CASSQDAGGYTGELFF. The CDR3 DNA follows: TGCGCCAGCAGCCAAGATGCGGGAGGATACACCGGGGAGCTGTTTTTT.

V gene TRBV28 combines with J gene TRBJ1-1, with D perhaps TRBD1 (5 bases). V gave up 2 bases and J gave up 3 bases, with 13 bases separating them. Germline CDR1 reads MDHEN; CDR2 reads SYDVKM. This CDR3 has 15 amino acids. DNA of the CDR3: TGTGCCAGCAGTTTAATGGGGGATTGGGACACTGAAGCTTTCTTT. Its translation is CASSLMGDWDTEAFF.

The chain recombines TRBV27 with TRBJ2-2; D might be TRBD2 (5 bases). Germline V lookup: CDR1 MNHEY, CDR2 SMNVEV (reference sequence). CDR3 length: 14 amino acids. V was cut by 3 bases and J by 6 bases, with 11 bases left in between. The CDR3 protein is CASSLVRVAGELFF. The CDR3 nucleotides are TGTGCCAGCAGTTTGGTGCGGGTTGCCGGGGAGCTGTTTTTT.

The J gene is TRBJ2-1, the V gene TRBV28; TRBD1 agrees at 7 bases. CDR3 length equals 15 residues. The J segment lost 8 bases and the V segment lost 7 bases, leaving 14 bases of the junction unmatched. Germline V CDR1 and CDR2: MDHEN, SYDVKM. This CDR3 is CASIPNPQGWDEQFF. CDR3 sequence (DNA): TGTGCCAGCATCCCAAACCCACAGGGGTGGGATGAGCAGTTCTTC.

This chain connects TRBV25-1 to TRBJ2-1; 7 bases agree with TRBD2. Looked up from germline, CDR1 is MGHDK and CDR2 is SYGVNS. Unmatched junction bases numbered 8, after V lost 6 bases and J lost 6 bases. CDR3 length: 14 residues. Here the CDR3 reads CASSRGDLLNEQFF. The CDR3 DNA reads TGTGCCAGCAGCCGGGGGGATCTACTCAATGAGCAGTTCTTC.

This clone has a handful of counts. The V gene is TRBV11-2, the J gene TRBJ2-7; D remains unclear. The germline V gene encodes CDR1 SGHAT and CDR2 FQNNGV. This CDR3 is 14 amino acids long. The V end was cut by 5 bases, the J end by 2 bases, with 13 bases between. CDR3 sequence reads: CASSGQWTPYEQYF. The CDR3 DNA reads TGTGCCAGCAGCGGGCAGTGGACCCCCTACGAGCAGTACTTC.

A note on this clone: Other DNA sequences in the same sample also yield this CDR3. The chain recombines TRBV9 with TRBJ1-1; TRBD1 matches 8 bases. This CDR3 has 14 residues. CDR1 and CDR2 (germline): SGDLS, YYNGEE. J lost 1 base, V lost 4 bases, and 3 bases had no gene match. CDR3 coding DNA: TGTGCCAGCAGCTCTGGGACAGGGAACACTGAAGCTTTCTTT. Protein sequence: CASSSGTGNTEAFF.

Here the CDR3 DNA reads TGCGCCAGCAGCCAAAAACTTACATCCTACAATGAGCAGTTCTTC. It specifies CASSQKLTSYNEQFF. The chain employs TRBV4-3 and TRBJ2-1; the D is unclear. V was trimmed by 2 bases and J by 1 base, leaving 9 bases between them. The CDR3 has 15 residues. Germline V gives CDR1 LGHNA, CDR2 YSLEER.

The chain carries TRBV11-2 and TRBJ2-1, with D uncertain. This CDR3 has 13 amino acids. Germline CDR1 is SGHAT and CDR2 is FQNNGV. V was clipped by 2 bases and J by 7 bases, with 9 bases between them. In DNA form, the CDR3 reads TGTGCCAGCAGCTTATTCGGCAGAAATGAGCAGTTCTTC. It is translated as CASSLFGRNEQFF.

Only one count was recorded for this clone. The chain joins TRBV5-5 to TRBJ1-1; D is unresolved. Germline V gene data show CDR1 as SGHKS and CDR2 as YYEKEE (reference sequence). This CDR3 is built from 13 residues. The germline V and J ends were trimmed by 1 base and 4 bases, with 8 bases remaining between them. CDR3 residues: CASSLWATTEAFF. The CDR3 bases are TGTGCCAGCAGCTTGTGGGCCACCACTGAAGCTTTCTTT.

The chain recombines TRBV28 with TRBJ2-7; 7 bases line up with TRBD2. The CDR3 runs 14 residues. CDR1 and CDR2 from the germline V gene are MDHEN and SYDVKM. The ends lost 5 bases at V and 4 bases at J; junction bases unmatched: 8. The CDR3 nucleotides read TGTGCCAGCAGTCGGCCGCGGGAGCATTACGAGCAGTACTTC. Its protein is CASSRPREHYEQYF.

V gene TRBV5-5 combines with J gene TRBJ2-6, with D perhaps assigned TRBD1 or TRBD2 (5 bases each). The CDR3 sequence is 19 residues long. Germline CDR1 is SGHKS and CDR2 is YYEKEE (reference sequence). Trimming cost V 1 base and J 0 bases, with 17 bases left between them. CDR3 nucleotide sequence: TGTGCCAGCAGCTTGACAGGTAGCGATCGATACTCTGGGGCCAACGTCCTGACTTTC. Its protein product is CASSLTGSDRYSGANVLTF.

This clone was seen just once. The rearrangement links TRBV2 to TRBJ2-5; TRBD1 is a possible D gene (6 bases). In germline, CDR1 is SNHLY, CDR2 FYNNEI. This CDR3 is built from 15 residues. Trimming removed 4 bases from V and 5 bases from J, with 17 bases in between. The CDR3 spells CASSGMGTGLETQYF. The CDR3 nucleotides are TGTGCCAGCAGTGGAATGGGTACAGGGCTGGAGACCCAGTACTTC.

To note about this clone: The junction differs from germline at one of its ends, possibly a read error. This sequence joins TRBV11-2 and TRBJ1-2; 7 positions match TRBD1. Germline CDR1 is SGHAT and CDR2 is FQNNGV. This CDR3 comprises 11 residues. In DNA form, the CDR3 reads TGTGCCAGCAGCTTAGCAGGGGGGCCCGCGTTC. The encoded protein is CASSLAGGPAF.